A single sample gave rise to the 21 T cell receptor beta chains below, sequenced in a study of cytomegalovirus exposure and HLA in healthy donors. PCR amplification relied on 60 Vbeta primers (plus 13 Jbeta primers). This table comes from immunoSEQ multiplex PCR, and its TCRdb copy is limited to in-frame clones, with some not included. This table holds about 130,000 clones, approximately 74% found once. Sequences were obtained from PBMCs. These receptor sequences come from a man aged 18 to 30 in good health and CMV-seropositive.

The J gene is TRBJ2-7, the V gene TRBV6-5; D is unclear. Trimming cost V 6 bases and J 7 bases, with 10 bases left between them. The CDR3 totals 11 residues. From germline, CDR1 is MNHEY and CDR2 SVGAGI. CDR3 protein: CASRSETEQYF. CDR3 nucleotide sequence: TGTGCCAGCAGGTCAGAGACAGAGCAGTACTTC.

V is TRBV28 and J is TRBJ2-1, with no clear D. Germline CDR1 reads MDHEN; CDR2 reads SYDVKM. The length of the CDR3 is 12 residues. Trimming took 3 bases from V and 5 from J, leaving 5 bases between them. The CDR3 DNA reads as TGTGCCAGCAGTTTTCCCAACAATGAGCAGTTCTTC. Translating it yields CASSFPNNEQFF.

There are a few counts of this clone. The V gene is TRBV25-1, the J gene TRBJ1-5; a weak D match, TRBD1 (5 bases). This CDR3 comprises 17 residues. Looked up from germline, CDR1 is MGHDK and CDR2 is SYGVNS. V gave up 5 bases and J gave up 0 bases, with 17 bases separating them. The CDR3 loop reads CASSSLSGGNSNQPQHF. In nucleotides, the CDR3 is TGTGCCAGCAGTTCTCTATCCGGGGGAAATAGCAATCAGCCCCAGCATTTT.

The V gene is TRBV5-4, the J gene TRBJ2-5; D is perhaps TRBD1 (5 bases). V lost 0 bases, J lost 0 bases, and 12 bases lay in between. From germline, CDR1 is SGHNT and CDR2 YYREEE (reference sequence). The CDR3 has 16 residues. The CDR3 coding sequence is TGTGCCAGCAGCTTGGGGACACGGTTGTACCAAGAGACCCAGTACTTC. As protein: CASSLGTRLYQETQYF.

The V call is TRBV5-1, the J call TRBJ1-5; a possible D gene is TRBD1 (5 bases). Trimming left V 2 bases short and J 7 bases short, with 16 bases between. This CDR3 spans 15 amino acids. CDR1 and CDR2 (germline): SGHRS, YFSETQ. CDR3 in amino acids: CASSLSPGFRQPQHF. In DNA, the CDR3 is TGCGCCAGCAGCTTATCTCCAGGGTTCCGGCAGCCCCAGCATTTT.

This clone was seen a single time. The V call is TRBV4-2, the J call TRBJ1-4; 8 nucleotides align to TRBD1. Losses at the gene ends were 2 bases for V and 2 bases for J; bases not matched to a gene: 1. The CDR3 runs 15 residues. Per the germline V gene, CDR1 is LGHNA and CDR2 is YNFKEQ. The CDR3 sequence: CASSQQGATNEKLFF. CDR3 nucleotide sequence: TGTGCCAGCAGCCAACAGGGGGCGACTAATGAAAAACTGTTTTTT.

This clone was recorded a few times. The chain combines TRBV5-1 with TRBJ2-7; D gene ambiguous. Germline V lookup: CDR1 SGHRS, CDR2 YFSETQ. V was cut by 8 bases and J by 5 bases, with 14 bases left in between. The CDR3 extends over 12 amino acids. The CDR3 here is CASLDQGDEQYF. The CDR3 bases are TGCGCCAGTCTGGATCAAGGAGACGAGCAGTACTTC.

This clone was observed a few times. The V gene is TRBV5-6, the J gene TRBJ1-5; 7 positions match TRBD1. V trimming: 1 base; J trimming: 7 bases; junction bases outside the gene matches: 5. Germline V CDR1 and CDR2: SGHDT, YYEEEE. The CDR3 extends over 14 amino acids. CDR3 bases: TGTGCCAGCAGCTTGTTAGGGGGCGACCAGCCCCAGCATTTT. Translation gives CASSLLGGDQPQHF.

This chain uses TRBV11-2 with TRBJ2-1, with D possibly matching TRBD2 (6 bases). Germline CDR1 is SGHAT and CDR2 is FQNNGV. There are 16 residues in the CDR3. Trimming shortened V by 2 bases and J by 0 bases, and 11 bases separated the two germline ends. CDR3 in DNA: TGTGCCAGCAGCTTACGAGCGGGCTACTCCTACAATGAGCAGTTCTTC. Amino acid sequence: CASSLRAGYSYNEQFF.

V is TRBV15 and J is TRBJ2-2; D is uncertain. CDR3 length: 13 amino acids. V lost 3 bases, J lost 4 bases, and 6 bases lay in between. Per the germline V gene, CDR1 is LNHNV and CDR2 is YYDKDF (reference sequence). This CDR3 reads CATSRRSTGELFF. The CDR3 nucleotides read TGTGCCACCAGCAGGCGGTCCACCGGGGAGCTGTTTTTT.

This chain uses TRBV11-2 with TRBJ2-1, with D maybe TRBD2 (7 bases). The CDR3 has 16 residues. Per germline, CDR1 SGHAT and CDR2 FQNNGV. Trimming left V 2 bases short and J 7 bases short, with 18 bases between. In DNA form, the CDR3 reads TGTGCCAGCAGCTTACCGGGGGCTAGCGGAGAAAATGAGCAGTTCTTC. It is translated as CASSLPGASGENEQFF. The variable domain in full, completed from reference TRBV11-2 and TRBJ2-1, reads EAGVAQSPRYKIIEKRQSVAFWCNPISGHATLYWYQQILGQGPKLLIQFQNNGVVDDSQLPKDRFSAERLKGVDSTLKIQPAKLEDSAVYLCASSLPGASGENEQFFGPGTRLTVL.

V gene TRBV18 combines with J gene TRBJ2-2; possibly TRBD2 for D (7 bases). The CDR3 covers 16 residues. V shed 6 bases and J shed 4 bases, with 18 bases lying between them. Germline V gives CDR1 KGHSH, CDR2 LQKENI. CDR3 region: CASSRASGGRTGELFF. DNA for the CDR3: TGTGCCAGCTCCCGCGCCTCGGGGGGCCGCACCGGGGAGCTGTTTTTT.

The rearrangement joins TRBV7-8 to TRBJ2-1; D is unclear. The germline V and J ends were trimmed by 0 bases and 7 bases, with 4 bases remaining between them. Germline values: CDR1 SGHVS, CDR2 FQNEAQ. The CDR3 runs 12 residues. The CDR3 protein is CASSLALNEQFF. CDR3 bases: TGTGCCAGCAGCTTAGCGTTAAATGAGCAGTTCTTC.

This clone has more than one count but fewer than ten. The V call is TRBV5-4, the J call TRBJ2-5; 9 bases map to TRBD2. The CDR3 extends over 14 amino acids. Germline V lookup: CDR1 SGHNT, CDR2 YYREEE (reference sequence). V shed 3 bases and J 5 bases; nucleotides not matched to a gene: 5. The chain's CDR3 is CASSSRAGGETQYF. Here the CDR3 DNA reads TGTGCCAGCAGCTCCAGGGCGGGGGGGGAGACCCAGTACTTC.

This clone was recorded only once. The V and J genes are TRBV4-3 and TRBJ2-5; 8 nucleotides match TRBD1. Trimming removed 4 bases from V and 10 bases from J; junction bases left unmatched: 14. Looked up from germline, CDR1 is LGHNA and CDR2 is YSLEER. This CDR3 contains 15 residues. The DNA for the CDR3 is TGCGCCAGCAGCCCTAACCGAGGACAGGGACTCCTCCAGTACTTC. This gives the protein CASSPNRGQGLLQYF.

V and J are TRBV7-2 and TRBJ1-1; D is unresolved. Trimming shortened V by 2 bases and J by 3 bases, and 10 bases separated the two germline ends. Germline V lookup: CDR1 SGHTA, CDR2 FQGNSA. The CDR3 length is 14 residues. The CDR3 here is CASSLPTKYTEAFF. The CDR3 nucleotides read TGTGCCAGCAGCTTACCTACCAAGTACACTGAAGCTTTCTTT.

This rearrangement joins TRBV11-2 to TRBJ1-1; D not resolved. Germline CDR1 SGHAT, CDR2 FQNNGV. The CDR3 length is 15 residues. The V gene lost 5 bases and the J gene lost 3 bases, with 16 bases spanning the gap. The CDR3: CASSLLRRADTEAFF. The CDR3 DNA follows: TGTGCCAGCAGCCTGTTGAGGAGGGCGGACACTGAAGCTTTCTTT.

This clone was observed a handful of times. This rearrangement joins TRBV5-4 to TRBJ1-2, with TRBD1 identical over 8 bases. The CDR3 loop spans 15 amino acids. Losses at the gene ends were 0 bases for V and 7 bases for J; bases not matched to a gene: 8. Germline values: CDR1 SGHNT, CDR2 YYREEE (reference sequence). The DNA of the CDR3 is TGTGCCAGCAGCTTGGGGGGACAGGTGACGAGTGGCTACACCTTC. Protein: CASSLGGQVTSGYTF. Together with reference TRBV5-4 and TRBJ1-2, the CDR3 gives the full variable domain: ETGVTQSPTHLIKTRGQQVTLRCSSQSGHNTVSWYQQALGQGPQFIFQYYREEENGRGNFPPRFSGLQFPNYSSELNVNALELDDSALYLCASSLGGQVTSGYTFGSGTRLTVV.

The rearrangement uses TRBV7-9 and TRBJ1-2; 7 bases fit TRBD1. This CDR3 contains 12 residues. Germline V gene lookup returns CDR1 SEHNR and CDR2 FQNEAQ (reference sequence). The junction had 4 bases not matched to a gene; V was cut back by 5 bases and J by 7 bases. The CDR3 nucleotides are TGTGCCAGCAGCCCTGACAGGGTTGGCTACACCTTC. Encoded protein: CASSPDRVGYTF.

The chain is built from TRBV7-9 and TRBJ1-3; tentatively, D is TRBD1 (5 bases). The V end was cut by 3 bases, the J end by 1 base, with 10 bases between. This CDR3 spans 15 amino acids. CDR1 and CDR2 from the germline V gene are SEHNR and FQNEAQ (reference sequence). The CDR3: CASSFTAGSGNTIYF. The CDR3 DNA sequence: TGTGCCAGCAGCTTTACGGCAGGGTCTGGAAACACCATATATTTT.

The gene calls are TRBV5-1 and TRBJ2-3; no reliable D call. V dropped 4 bases and J dropped 2 bases, with 5 bases sitting between them. This CDR3 has 12 residues. Looked up from germline, CDR1 is SGHRS and CDR2 is YFSETQ. CDR3 nucleotide sequence: TGCGCCAGCAGCCCTCCCACAGATACGCAGTATTTT. Translation: CASSPPTDTQYF.